Following are 30 T cell receptor beta chains from one sample sequenced in a study of CD8 T cells in ankylosing spondylitis (dated by TCRdb to about 2017). Library creation used 5' RACE. The data were produced on an Illumina HiSeq 2500. TCRdb reprocessed the public reads (quality trimming at Q25 with fastp, clone calling with MiXCR) and kept in-frame beta chains. Duplicate CDR3 protein sequences are folded into a single record with the most common DNA and genes. The sample profile shows 6,000 to 7,500 distinct CDR3 sequences; 2.8% of them were found once. In total, the top ten clones hold 35% to 45% of the sample. Material: blood, either unsorted or a sorted T cell fraction (not recorded which). The receptors derive from a female donor with ankylosing spondylitis or in good health (not recorded which).

At least ten counts were recorded for this clonotype. The chain employs TRBV9 and TRBJ2-1; either TRBD1 or TRBD2 may supply D (6 bases each). Between the trimmed V and J ends, which lost 0 bases and 10 bases, there was a span of 14 bases. Germline lookup yields CDR1 SGDLS and CDR2 YYNGEE. The CDR3 length is 14 residues. The CDR3 here is CASSVVGGSREQFF. CDR3 nucleotides: TGTGCCAGCAGCGTAGTGGGGGGCTCACGGGAGCAGTTCTTC. Complete variable domain (other parts from reference TRBV9 and TRBJ2-1): DSGVTQTPKHLITATGQRVTLRCSPRSGDLSVYWYQQSLDQGLQFLIQYYNGEERAKGNILERFSAQQFPDLHSELNLSSLELGDSALYFCASSVVGGSREQFFGPGTRLTVL.

This chain uses TRBV9 with TRBJ2-7; D gene uncertain. CDR1 SGDLS and CDR2 YYNGEE come from the germline V gene. The CDR3 totals 14 residues. Trimming cost V 3 bases and J 2 bases, with 12 bases left between them. The CDR3 region is CASSAPHTPYEQYF. DNA of the CDR3: TGTGCCAGCAGCGCCCCACATACTCCCTACGAGCAGTACTTC.

In its sample, this clonotype ranks as medium-sized (0.01 to 0.1%). This sequence joins TRBV9 and TRBJ2-7, with D possibly being TRBD2 (8 bases). The ends were cut back, 0 bases at V and 3 bases at J, with 25 bases in the middle. The CDR3 is 19 residues long. The V gene's germline CDR1 is SGDLS and CDR2 YYNGEE. CDR3 bases: TGTGCCAGCAGCGTAGGAACAGGGGTGTTGAGCGGGAGTGTCTACGAGCAGTACTTC. It is translated as CASSVGTGVLSGSVYEQYF.

In its sample, this clonotype was seen many times. The V and J genes are TRBV9 and TRBJ2-2; TRBD2 matches at 11 bases. Looked up from germline, CDR1 is SGDLS and CDR2 is YYNGEE. The junction had 7 bases not matched to a gene; V was cut back by 5 bases and J by 1 base. The CDR3 loop spans 17 amino acids. CDR3 sequence (DNA): TGTGCCAGCAGTGGAGGACTAGCGGGTATGAACACCGGGGAGCTGTTTTTT. Translation gives CASSGGLAGMNTGELFF.

This clonotype was detected many times. The chain links TRBV9 to TRBJ2-1; 10 bases fit TRBD2. Losses at the gene ends were 0 bases for V and 5 bases for J; bases not matched to a gene: 5. The length of the CDR3 is 16 residues. Germline assignment: CDR1 SGDLS and CDR2 YYNGEE. The CDR3, as DNA: TGTGCCAGCAGCGTAGCCGGGACTAGCGCCAACAATGAGCAGTTCTTC. This encodes CASSVAGTSANNEQFF.

Within the sample, this clonotype is medium-sized. The rearrangement joins TRBV9 to TRBJ2-3; 8 nucleotides agree with TRBD2. V gave up 4 bases and J gave up 4 bases; unmatched junction bases: 14. The CDR3 length is 17 residues. CDR1 and CDR2 from the germline V gene are SGDLS and YYNGEE. CDR3 protein: CASSPDPGGPFADTQYF. The CDR3 bases are TGTGCCAGCAGCCCAGACCCGGGGGGGCCATTTGCAGATACGCAGTATTTT.

The table lists this clonotype with a few counts. This chain links TRBV9 with TRBJ2-7; the D is unclear. CDR1 SGDLS and CDR2 YYNGEE come from the germline V gene. V was cut by 0 bases and J by 2 bases, with 6 bases left in between. The CDR3 is 13 amino acids. The CDR3 nucleotides are TGTGCCAGCAGCGTAGGGTCACCCTACGAGCAGTACTTC. Translation gives CASSVGSPYEQYF.

There are many counts of this clonotype. The chain employs TRBV9 and TRBJ2-7; perhaps TRBD2 as D (7 bases). CDR1 is SGDLS and CDR2 is YYNGEE in the germline V gene. The CDR3 runs 15 residues. The V end lost 2 bases, the J end lost 0 bases, and 12 bases lay between the germline ends. CDR3 sequence reads: CASSVGGASSYEQYF. The CDR3 DNA reads TGTGCCAGCAGCGTGGGGGGGGCTAGCTCCTACGAGCAGTACTTC.

In this sample, this clonotype is medium-sized. The chain carries TRBV9 and TRBJ2-2, with D perhaps TRBD1 or TRBD2 (5 bases each). This CDR3 is 14 amino acids long. Per germline, CDR1 SGDLS and CDR2 YYNGEE. Trimming took 3 bases from V and 7 from J, leaving 13 bases between them. CDR3 sequence reads: CASSEGSGGGELFF. As DNA, the CDR3 is TGTGCCAGCAGCGAGGGAAGTGGGGGCGGGGAGCTGTTTTTT.

This clonotype was counted many times. This rearrangement joins TRBV9 to TRBJ2-1; D gene unclear. This CDR3 is 15 amino acids long. Germline CDR1 SGDLS, CDR2 YYNGEE. Trimming stripped 3 bases from V and 0 bases from J, with 10 bases between. In DNA form, the CDR3 reads TGTGCCAGCAGCGCCACCCCCAGCTCCTACAATGAGCAGTTCTTC. Translation gives CASSATPSSYNEQFF.

This clonotype came up many times. This rearrangement joins TRBV9 to TRBJ2-7; TRBD2 is a possible D gene (5 bases). Trimming cost V 0 bases and J 3 bases, with 13 bases left between them. CDR3 size: 15 residues. Germline lookup yields CDR1 SGDLS and CDR2 YYNGEE. CDR3 region: CASSVAFGEIYEQYF. In DNA, the CDR3 is TGTGCCAGCAGCGTAGCGTTCGGGGAGATCTACGAGCAGTACTTC.

This clonotype is judged medium-sized (0.01 to 0.1%). The chain links TRBV9 to TRBJ2-1; D call uncertain. Deletions cut 0 bases from V and 8 bases from J, with 9 bases between. The CDR3 extends over 13 amino acids. Germline CDR1 and CDR2: SGDLS and YYNGEE. CDR3 DNA: TGTGCCAGCAGCGTAGGGGCGAGAGATGAGCAGTTCTTC. Translation: CASSVGARDEQFF.

This clonotype came up a few times. CDR3: CASSGPREGLDNEQFF. CDR3 sequence (DNA): TGTGCCAGCAGCGGCCCTAGGGAGGGTCTCGACAATGAGCAGTTCTTC. This rearrangement joins TRBV9 to TRBJ2-1; TRBD2 aligns across 7 bases. CDR1 is SGDLS, CDR2 YYNGEE, per germline. Germline trimming cut 3 bases from V and 5 bases from J; bases unmatched to any gene: 11. The CDR3 loop spans 16 amino acids.

This clonotype ranks as medium-sized. The CDR3, as DNA: TGTGCCAGCAGCGCCCGAGCGGATGGCTACACCTTC. This gives the protein CASSARADGYTF. The chain has TRBV9 and TRBJ1-2; D is ambiguous. CDR1 and CDR2 (germline): SGDLS, YYNGEE. There are 12 residues in the CDR3. The V end was cut by 3 bases, the J end by 6 bases, with 9 bases between.

This clonotype was counted at least ten times. The chain links TRBV9 to TRBJ2-7; 7 positions agree with TRBD1. CDR1 is SGDLS, CDR2 YYNGEE, per germline. With 4 bases clipped from V and 5 bases from J, the junction kept 9 bases outside the gene matches. The CDR3 extends over 14 amino acids. CDR3 nucleotides: TGTGCCAGCAGCCCTCAGACAGGGTTGGACGAGCAGTACTTC. This encodes CASSPQTGLDEQYF.

Judged by abundance, this clonotype is medium-sized. The rearrangement joins TRBV9 to TRBJ2-3; maybe TRBD2 (7 bases). V was clipped by 7 bases and J by 4 bases, with 13 bases between them. The CDR3 is 13 amino acids. Germline assignment: CDR1 SGDLS and CDR2 YYNGEE. The CDR3, as DNA: TGTGCCAGCGGGGGCCTAGCGGCAGATACGCAGTATTTT. It yields the protein CASGGLAADTQYF.

This clonotype was detected many times. The chain recombines TRBV9 with TRBJ2-7; 7 bases are a match to TRBD1. V was pared by 7 bases and J by 6 bases, with 13 bases of the junction left unmatched. There are 14 residues in the CDR3. In germline, CDR1 is SGDLS, CDR2 YYNGEE. The CDR3 reads CASSPVAGGSEQYF. For the CDR3, the DNA is TGTGCCAGCTCTCCCGTCGCAGGGGGATCCGAGCAGTACTTC. Drawing the rest from reference TRBV9 and TRBJ2-7, the complete variable domain is DSGVTQTPKHLITATGQRVTLRCSPRSGDLSVYWYQQSLDQGLQFLIQYYNGEERAKGNILERFSAQQFPDLHSELNLSSLELGDSALYFCASSPVAGGSEQYFGPGTRLTVT.

This clonotype appeared many times. This chain joins TRBV9 and TRBJ2-7; D is unclear. The germline V gene has CDR1 SGDLS and CDR2 YYNGEE. The CDR3 consists of 13 residues. The germline V and J ends were trimmed by 0 bases and 2 bases, with 6 bases remaining between them. CDR3 nucleotides: TGTGCCAGCAGCGTAGATTCAGCCTACGAGCAGTACTTC. Translating gives CASSVDSAYEQYF.

This clonotype was detected ten times or more. The genes are TRBV9 and TRBJ2-5; D not resolved. The CDR3 covers 13 residues. V gave up 4 bases and J gave up 2 bases, with 9 bases separating them. Germline lookup yields CDR1 SGDLS and CDR2 YYNGEE. CDR3 sequence reads: CASSPPRQETQYF. The CDR3, as DNA: TGTGCCAGCAGCCCACCGCGGCAAGAGACCCAGTACTTC.

This clonotype showed up many times. The CDR3 DNA follows: TGTGCCAGCAGCCCCGGGCATAGCAATCAGCCCCAGCATTTT. It yields the protein CASSPGHSNQPQHF. The genes are TRBV9 and TRBJ1-5; D is unresolved. The CDR3 is 14 residues long. CDR1 and CDR2 (germline): SGDLS, YYNGEE. The ends were cut back, 4 bases at V and 0 bases at J, with 8 bases in the middle.

In this sample, this clonotype turned up many times. This rearrangement joins TRBV9 to TRBJ2-7, with D possibly being TRBD2 (6 bases). Germline loops: CDR1 SGDLS, CDR2 YYNGEE. Trimming removed 0 bases from V and 1 base from J, with 11 bases in between. This CDR3 is 15 amino acids long. DNA of the CDR3: TGTGCCAGCAGCGTAGGCGGGATCCATTCCTACGAGCAGTACTTC. Its protein is CASSVGGIHSYEQYF. The variable domain in full, with the rest retrieved from reference TRBV9 and TRBJ2-7, is DSGVTQTPKHLITATGQRVTLRCSPRSGDLSVYWYQQSLDQGLQFLIQYYNGEERAKGNILERFSAQQFPDLHSELNLSSLELGDSALYFCASSVGGIHSYEQYFGPGTRLTVT.

This clonotype is labeled medium-sized. This chain uses TRBV9 with TRBJ2-7; 8 bases match TRBD2. With V trimmed by 6 bases and J by 5 bases, 10 bases remained unmatched. CDR1 and CDR2 (germline): SGDLS, YYNGEE. This CDR3 comprises 14 residues. This CDR3 is CASNGGEPTNEQYF. CDR3 bases: TGTGCCAGCAACGGGGGGGAACCCACTAACGAGCAGTACTTC.

At least ten counts were recorded for this clonotype. V and J are TRBV9 and TRBJ2-7; 8 nucleotides line up with TRBD1. J gave up 3 bases and V 3 bases, and 5 bases lay outside the gene matches. The germline gives CDR1 SGDLS, CDR2 YYNGEE. The CDR3 is made up of 14 amino acids. CDR3 in DNA: TGTGCCAGCAGCGGGACAGGGTATGACTACGAGCAGTACTTC. This encodes CASSGTGYDYEQYF.

This clonotype was counted many times. The chain combines TRBV9 with TRBJ2-7, with no clear D. This CDR3 region has 14 residues. The V and J ends lost 0 bases and 0 bases respectively, with 7 bases between them. CDR1 SGDLS and CDR2 YYNGEE come from the germline V gene. The CDR3 is CASSVGGDSYEQYF. The CDR3 DNA reads as TGTGCCAGCAGCGTAGGTGGGGACTCCTACGAGCAGTACTTC.

This clonotype was seen many times. The rearrangement uses TRBV9 and TRBJ2-1; tentative D call: TRBD2 (7 bases). Germline V CDR1 and CDR2: SGDLS, YYNGEE. Trimming shortened V by 3 bases and J by 4 bases, and 14 bases separated the two germline ends. CDR3 length equals 15 residues. CDR3 nucleotide sequence: TGTGCCAGCAGCGAGGGGGGGGGAACTTACAATGAGCAGTTCTTC. Translating it yields CASSEGGGTYNEQFF.

Ten or more counts support this clonotype. The CDR3 coding sequence is TGTGCCAGCAGCGTAGGAGGGCTAGCCGGGGAGCTGTTTTTT. Residues: CASSVGGLAGELFF. This chain connects TRBV9 to TRBJ2-2; tentative D call: TRBD2 (5 bases). V shed 0 bases and J shed 6 bases, with 9 bases lying between them. Germline V gene sequence: CDR1 SGDLS, CDR2 YYNGEE. The CDR3 covers 14 residues.

The table lists this clonotype with many counts. This rearrangement joins TRBV9 to TRBJ1-1; 8 nucleotides line up with TRBD1. J lost 0 bases, V lost 3 bases, and 4 bases had no gene match. Germline-derived CDR1 and CDR2 are SGDLS and YYNGEE. The CDR3 loop spans 15 amino acids. The CDR3 protein is CASSEQGEMNTEAFF. The CDR3 bases are TGTGCCAGCAGCGAACAGGGGGAGATGAACACTGAAGCTTTCTTT.

This clonotype has a count of ten or more. The chain uses TRBV9 and TRBJ2-1; TRBD2 aligns across 13 bases. The V segment lost 3 bases and the J segment 3 bases; nucleotides outside the gene matches: 3. This CDR3 region has 16 residues. Germline V CDR1 and CDR2: SGDLS, YYNGEE. The CDR3 reads CASSGGTSGDYNEQFF. CDR3 coding DNA: TGTGCCAGCAGCGGCGGGACTAGCGGGGACTACAATGAGCAGTTCTTC.

This clonotype was observed at least ten times. The chain couples TRBV9 to TRBJ1-5, with a weak D call TRBD1 (5 bases). The CDR3 runs to 15 residues. The germline V gene has CDR1 SGDLS and CDR2 YYNGEE. The V and J ends lost 3 bases and 4 bases respectively, with 14 bases between them. Here the CDR3 reads CASSARGAVNQPQHF. DNA for the CDR3: TGTGCCAGCAGCGCACGGGGCGCGGTTAATCAGCCCCAGCATTTT.

The sample holds many counts of this clonotype. The rearrangement links TRBV9 to TRBJ2-7, with D perhaps TRBD1 (6 bases). The germline V and J ends were trimmed by 1 base and 5 bases, with 10 bases remaining between them. Germline assignment: CDR1 SGDLS and CDR2 YYNGEE. The CDR3 runs 13 residues. The CDR3 reads CASSVQGWHEQYF. CDR3 DNA sequence: TGTGCCAGCAGCGTACAGGGGTGGCACGAGCAGTACTTC.